This entry lists 28 T cell receptor beta chains sequenced from one sample in a study of CD8 T cells in ankylosing spondylitis. TCRdb processed the 5' RACE reads anew with MiXCR; each CDR3 protein has one entry. The profile covers fewer than 250,000 distinct CDR3 sequences, with roughly 32% appearing a single time and around 4.4% taken by the ten largest. Sequences were obtained from blood, either unsorted or a sorted T cell fraction (not recorded which). Every receptor here comes from a male donor with ankylosing spondylitis or in good health (not recorded which).

This clonotype has a handful of counts. The chain employs TRBV9 and TRBJ2-7; possibly TRBD1 for D (6 bases). This CDR3 region has 15 residues. Trimming shortened V by 0 bases and J by 6 bases, and 16 bases separated the two germline ends. The germline V gene has CDR1 SGDLS and CDR2 YYNGEE. The CDR3 reads CASSVGWTVLGEQYF. CDR3 sequence (DNA): TGTGCCAGCAGCGTAGGTTGGACAGTTCTGGGCGAGCAGTACTTC.

This clonotype has just a few counts. CDR3 protein: CASSSRVGEQFF. The CDR3 region has the DNA TGTGCCAGCAGTTCCAGGGTTGGTGAGCAGTTCTTC. The rearrangement links TRBV12-3 or TRBV12-4 to TRBJ2-1, with D tentatively TRBD1 (5 bases). The CDR3 sequence is 12 residues long. V shed 4 bases and J shed 9 bases, with 10 bases lying between them.

The gene calls are TRBV20-1 and TRBJ2-7; 11 bases are shared with TRBD2. V lost 0 bases, J lost 4 bases, and 8 bases stayed unmatched. The CDR3 is 16 amino acids. Germline V gives CDR1 DFQATT, CDR2 SNEGSKA (reference sequence). The CDR3 coding sequence is TGCAGTGCTAGAGATAGGGGTAGCGGGGGGGCTTACGAGCAGTACTTC. Amino acid sequence: CSARDRGSGGAYEQYF.

This sequence joins TRBV12-3 or TRBV12-4 and TRBJ2-1; weak D call: TRBD2 (6 bases). The V end lost 7 bases, the J end lost 7 bases, and 11 bases lay between the germline ends. The CDR3 spans 12 residues. CDR3 loop: CASTWTTNEQFF. The CDR3 region has the DNA TGTGCCAGCACCTGGACTACAAATGAGCAGTTCTTC.

This clonotype was seen a handful of times. The chain couples TRBV10-3 to TRBJ1-1; no definite D call. Per the germline V gene, CDR1 is ENHRY and CDR2 is SYGVKD. The length of the CDR3 is 13 residues. Trimming removed 2 bases from V and 3 bases from J, with 7 bases in between. CDR3: CAISESRDTEAFF. The CDR3 nucleotides read TGTGCCATCAGTGAGAGCCGGGACACTGAAGCTTTCTTT.

A few counts support this clonotype. The chain links TRBV7-9 to TRBJ2-2, with D possibly matching TRBD1 (7 bases). The CDR3 extends over 16 amino acids. The V end was cut by 5 bases, the J end by 4 bases, with 17 bases between. The V gene's germline CDR1 is SEHNR and CDR2 FQNEAQ (reference sequence). CDR3 in DNA: TGTGCCAGCAGCGCCCGTGACAGGGAGGCCACCGGGGAGCTGTTTTTT. Translating it yields CASSARDREATGELFF. The full variable domain, rest sourced from reference TRBV7-9 and TRBJ2-2, is DTGVSQNPRHKITKRGQNVTFRCDPISEHNRLYWYRQTLGQGPEFLTYFQNEAQLEKSRLLSDRFSAERPKGSFSTLEIQRTEQGDSAMYLCASSARDREATGELFFGEGSRLTVL.

The chain carries TRBV6-1 and TRBJ2-7; the D is unclear. Looked up from germline, CDR1 is MNHNS and CDR2 is SASEGT. The V gene lost 3 bases and the J gene lost 3 bases, with 12 bases spanning the gap. The length of the CDR3 is 14 residues. The DNA for the CDR3 is TGTGCCAGCAGTGACGGTATAGGACGCTACGAGCAGTACTTC. Residues: CASSDGIGRYEQYF.

This sequence joins TRBV20-1 and TRBJ1-5; 8 bases agree with TRBD1. Per the germline V gene, CDR1 is DFQATT and CDR2 is SNEGSKA (reference sequence). CDR3 length: 14 residues. Germline trimming cut 6 bases from V and 3 bases from J; bases unmatched to any gene: 7. The CDR3 loop is CSAIRTGINQPQHF. In DNA, the CDR3 is TGCAGTGCGATAAGGACAGGGATCAATCAGCCCCAGCATTTT.

The chain employs TRBV4-1 and TRBJ2-1; D is perhaps TRBD2 (6 bases). Trimming took off 3 bases at V and 7 bases at J, with 19 bases between the two ends. Germline V lookup: CDR1 MGHRA, CDR2 YSYEKL. The CDR3 length is 16 residues. This CDR3 is CASSQFGGTGRNEQFF. The DNA of the CDR3 is TGCGCCAGCAGCCAGTTTGGGGGGACCGGTAGAAATGAGCAGTTCTTC.

The rearrangement links TRBV12-3 or TRBV12-4 to TRBJ1-5, with 7 nucleotides matching TRBD1. The CDR3 extends over 13 amino acids. The V segment lost 7 bases and the J segment 3 bases; nucleotides outside the gene matches: 3. CDR3 sequence reads: CASNTGVNQPQHF. The CDR3 DNA is TGTGCCAGCAATACAGGGGTCAATCAGCCCCAGCATTTT.

In regard to this clonotype: The junction shows a germline mismatch at one end, possibly a read error. This chain links TRBV12-3 or TRBV12-4 with TRBJ2-5; D may correspond to TRBD1 or TRBD2 (5 bases each). CDR3 length: 13 amino acids. The CDR3 nucleotides read TGCGCAACCGGAGGCAGGGTGCAGGAGACCCAGTACTTC. Amino acids: CATGGRVQETQYF.

The gene calls are TRBV27 and TRBJ1-1; the D gene is possibly TRBD1 (5 bases). The CDR3 has 15 residues. V was pared by 1 base and J by 5 bases, with 14 bases between. Germline V CDR1 and CDR2: MNHEY, SMNVEV (reference sequence). In DNA, the CDR3 is TGTGCCAGCAGTTTATGGGCAGGTGGGGGGACTGAAGCTTTCTTT. It codes for CASSLWAGGGTEAFF.

This clonotype was picked up a small number of times. The chain joins TRBV20-1 to TRBJ1-3; tentative D call: TRBD1 (6 bases). CDR1 and CDR2 from the germline V gene are DFQATT and SNEGSKA (reference sequence). The CDR3 covers 14 residues. Trimming stripped 6 bases from V and 0 bases from J, with 12 bases between. The DNA for the CDR3 is TGCAGTGCGGACAGTCCAGGCTCTGGAAACACCATATATTTT. This sequence encodes CSADSPGSGNTIYF.

The chain is built from TRBV11-1 and TRBJ2-3; the D call may be TRBD1 or TRBD2 (5 bases each). The CDR3 sequence is 16 residues long. V shed 5 bases and J shed 6 bases, with 21 bases lying between them. Germline CDR1 SGHAT, CDR2 FQDESV (reference sequence). The chain's CDR3 is CASSPPKRGPADTQYF. The CDR3 DNA is TGTGCCAGCAGCCCCCCTAAGAGGGGCCCCGCGGATACGCAGTATTTT.

This chain joins TRBV20-1 and TRBJ2-5, with 8 bases lining up with TRBD2. V lost 6 bases, J lost 0 bases, and 12 bases stayed unmatched. Germline values: CDR1 DFQATT, CDR2 SNEGSKA (reference sequence). The CDR3 contains 16 residues. The CDR3 DNA sequence: TGCAGTGCCTCCGGGGGGGCTAATTTGTACCAAGAGACCCAGTACTTC. Its protein product is CSASGGANLYQETQYF.

This clonotype has more than one count but fewer than ten. The V gene is TRBV12-3 or TRBV12-4, the J gene TRBJ1-2, with 7 bases lining up with TRBD1. J lost 8 bases, V lost 4 bases, and 4 bases had no gene match. CDR3 size: 12 residues. CDR3 sequence (DNA): TGTGCCAGCAGTTCGACAGGGCTCGGCTACACCTTC. It yields the protein CASSSTGLGYTF.

This clonotype has only a few counts. The J gene is TRBJ2-7, the V gene TRBV28; D is perhaps TRBD1 (5 bases). Germline values: CDR1 MDHEN, CDR2 SYDVKM. This CDR3 spans 17 amino acids. V was clipped by 3 bases and J by 3 bases, with 21 bases between them. As DNA, the CDR3 is TGTGCCAGCAGTTTCTGGGGCCCTTCCACCGTGAACTACGAGCAGTACTTC. Protein product: CASSFWGPSTVNYEQYF.

This clonotype is a singleton in its sample. The chain joins TRBV2 to TRBJ2-1, with 12 bases fitting TRBD2. In germline, CDR1 is SNHLY, CDR2 FYNNEI. The CDR3 length is 14 residues. The junction had 2 bases not matched to a gene; V was cut back by 8 bases and J by 3 bases. CDR3 sequence reads: CASGGLAGYNEQFF. CDR3 DNA sequence: TGTGCCAGCGGGGGACTAGCGGGCTACAATGAGCAGTTCTTC. Full variable domain (outside the CDR3, taken from reference TRBV2 and TRBJ2-1): EPEVTQTPSHQVTQMGQEVILRCVPISNHLYFYWYRQILGQKVEFLVSFYNNEISEKSEIFDDQFSVERPDGSNFTLKIRSTKLEDSAMYFCASGGLAGYNEQFFGPGTRLTVL.

CDR3 in amino acids: CASSPQAGIFHF. The CDR3 region has the DNA TGCGCCAGCAGCCCCCAGGCCGGGATTTTCCACTTT. This rearrangement joins TRBV4-1 to TRBJ1-6; D call uncertain. Germline loops: CDR1 MGHRA, CDR2 YSYEKL. This CDR3 comprises 12 residues. Trimming took 4 bases from V and 17 from J, leaving 15 bases between them.

The chain combines TRBV5-1 with TRBJ2-3; D unresolved. V lost 0 bases and J lost 1, with 18 bases in between. The CDR3 covers 18 residues. Germline V gene sequence: CDR1 SGHRS, CDR2 YFSETQ. DNA for the CDR3: TGCGCCAGCAGCTTGGCTTTTGCAGGCGGTTTCGGCACAGATACGCAGTATTTT. It encodes CASSLAFAGGFGTDTQYF.

This chain uses TRBV7-8 with TRBJ2-4; 9 bases match TRBD1. CDR3 size: 17 residues. The ends lost 3 bases at V and 2 bases at J; junction bases unmatched: 8. Per germline, CDR1 SGHVS and CDR2 FQNEAQ. The chain's CDR3 is CASSLLGQGRSKNIQYF. The CDR3 region has the DNA TGTGCCAGCAGCTTGTTGGGACAGGGACGTTCCAAAAACATTCAGTACTTC.

The V and J genes are TRBV4-1 and TRBJ2-6; 7 positions agree with TRBD1. The CDR3 is made up of 17 amino acids. Trimming removed 4 bases from V and 0 bases from J; junction bases left unmatched: 6. Germline V gives CDR1 MGHRA, CDR2 YSYEKL. The CDR3 DNA reads as TGCGCCAGCAGCCCCGGGACAGTATACTCTGGGGCCAACGTCCTGACTTTC. This encodes CASSPGTVYSGANVLTF.

The CDR3 nucleotides read TGTGCCACCAGCGGCCTAGCTGGACAGGGGTCCTACAATGAGCAGTTCTTC. This encodes CATSGLAGQGSYNEQFF. This chain uses TRBV15 with TRBJ2-1; 9 nucleotides match TRBD1. Trimming removed 5 bases from V and 1 base from J; junction bases left unmatched: 9. The CDR3 loop spans 17 amino acids. Germline V lookup: CDR1 LNHNV, CDR2 YYDKDF (reference sequence).

This clonotype was seen a few times. The chain uses TRBV20-1 and TRBJ1-1, with 8 nucleotides matching TRBD1. Germline assignment: CDR1 DFQATT and CDR2 SNEGSKA (reference sequence). V lost 5 bases to trimming and J lost 1 base; unmatched junction nucleotides: 3. The CDR3 runs to 13 residues. CDR3 sequence: CSALGQENTEAFF. CDR3 bases: TGCAGTGCTCTGGGACAGGAGAACACTGAAGCTTTCTTT.

The rearrangement joins TRBV15 to TRBJ2-7; a possible D gene is TRBD1 (6 bases). The CDR3 contains 15 residues. Trimming left V 1 base short and J 6 bases short, with 16 bases between. CDR1 LNHNV and CDR2 YYDKDF come from the germline V gene (reference sequence). The DNA of the CDR3 is TGTGCCACCAGCAGAGGACTACAGGGTGGGGGCGAGCAGTACTTC. Amino acids: CATSRGLQGGGEQYF. Full variable domain (outside the CDR3, taken from reference TRBV15 and TRBJ2-7): DAMVIQNPRYQVTQFGKPVTLSCSQTLNHNVMYWYQQKSSQAPKLLFHYYDKDFNNEADTPDNFQSRRPNTSFCFLDIRSPGLGDTAMYLCATSRGLQGGGEQYFGPGTRLTVT.

This clonotype was picked up a small number of times. This chain connects TRBV29-1 to TRBJ2-1, with TRBD2 as a possible D gene (7 bases). V lost 7 bases to trimming and J lost 0 bases, with 13 bases between them. The CDR3 length is 14 residues. CDR1 is SQVTM and CDR2 is ANQGSEA in the germline V gene. The CDR3 sequence is CSAGGGGSYNEQFF. In DNA, the CDR3 is TGCAGCGCCGGGGGCGGGGGCTCCTACAATGAGCAGTTCTTC.

V and J are TRBV20-1 and TRBJ1-4; the D gene is possibly TRBD1 (6 bases). Germline V gene data show CDR1 as DFQATT and CDR2 as SNEGSKA (reference sequence). This CDR3 has 13 residues. V was clipped by 2 bases and J by 6 bases, with 10 bases between them. The CDR3 loop is CSARPRGYEKLFF. Written as DNA, the CDR3 is TGCAGTGCTAGACCCAGGGGATATGAAAAACTGTTTTTT.

V and J are TRBV1 and TRBJ2-7; the table's D call of TRBD1 was not tested on the DNA. TRBV1 is reported as a pseudogene. This CDR3 spans 13 amino acids. The CDR3 bases are TGCACCAGCAGCCCCCCGACAGGGGACGAGCAGTACTTC. Its translation: CTSSPPTGDEQYF.